This T cell receptor beta chain was sequenced in a study of control samples from healthy donors and cancer patients. Sequencing used immunoSEQ multiplex PCR; TCRdb keeps in-frame clones, though not all of them. The sample has 60,000 to 70,000 clones, about 82% seen once. Trimming at V came to 7 bases and at J to 6 bases, leaving 14 bases not matched to a gene. The CDR3 spans 15 residues. Germline CDR1 is ENHRY and CDR2 is SYGVKD. Sequencing was done on a sample of blood. The source of this sequence is a man between 40 and 49 years old in good health. The chain employs TRBV10-3 and TRBJ2-7; 8 nucleotides align to TRBD1. In DNA, the CDR3 is TGTGCCATCAAAAAGTTGCCGGACAGGGCAAGCGAGCAGTACTTC. Its protein product is CAIKKLPDRASEQYF.